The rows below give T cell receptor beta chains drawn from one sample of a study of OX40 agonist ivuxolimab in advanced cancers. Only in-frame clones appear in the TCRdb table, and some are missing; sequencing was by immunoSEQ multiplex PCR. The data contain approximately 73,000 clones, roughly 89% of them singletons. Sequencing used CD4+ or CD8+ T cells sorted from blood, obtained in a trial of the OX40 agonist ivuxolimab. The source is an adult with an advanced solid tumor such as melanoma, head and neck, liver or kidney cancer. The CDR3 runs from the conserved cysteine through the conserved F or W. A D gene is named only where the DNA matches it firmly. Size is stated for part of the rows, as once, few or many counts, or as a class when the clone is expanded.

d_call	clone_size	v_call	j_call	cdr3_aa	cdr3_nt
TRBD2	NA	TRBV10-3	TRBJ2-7	CAISESTRTSGNYEQYF	TGTGCCATCAGTGAGTCGACCCGAACTAGCGGGAACTACGAGCAGTACTTC
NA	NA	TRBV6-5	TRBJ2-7	CASSYKGAYEQYF	TGTGCCAGCAGTTACAAAGGGGCCTACGAGCAGTACTTC
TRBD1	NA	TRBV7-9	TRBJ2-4	CASSLEGQGFPLAKNIQYF	TGTGCCAGCAGCTTAGAGGGACAGGGGTTCCCTCTAGCCAAAAACATTCAGTACTTC
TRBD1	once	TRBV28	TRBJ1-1	CASSSIQTGRDTEAFF	TGTGCCAGCAGTTCAATCCAGACAGGGCGGGACACTGAAGCTTTCTTT
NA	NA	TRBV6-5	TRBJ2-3	CASSSDQTGLIDTQYF	TGTGCCAGCAGTTCGGACCAGACAGGTCTCATAGATACGCAGTATTTT
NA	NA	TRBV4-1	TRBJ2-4	CASSPTPQGSSSTIQYF	TGCGCCAGCAGCCCCACCCCCCAGGGTAGCTCCTCTACCATTCAGTACTTC
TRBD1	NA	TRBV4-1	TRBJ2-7	CASSQPGQGKRYEQYF	TGCGCCAGCAGCCAACCCGGACAGGGAAAAAGATACGAGCAGTACTTC
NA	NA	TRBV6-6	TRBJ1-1	CASSTNVGSGMAFF	TGTGCCAGCAGTACCAACGTCGGGAGCGGAATGGCTTTCTTT
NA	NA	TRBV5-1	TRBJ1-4	CASSLDGEDEKLFF	TGCGCCAGCAGCTTGGATGGGGAAGATGAAAAACTGTTTTTT
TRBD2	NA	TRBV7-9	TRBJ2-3	CASRQGGIYSGITDTQYF	TGTGCCAGCAGACAGGGAGGGATCTATAGCGGGATCACAGATACGCAGTATTTT
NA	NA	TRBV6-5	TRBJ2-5	CASAGGNQETQYF	TGTGCCAGCGCCGGAGGGAATCAAGAGACCCAGTACTTC
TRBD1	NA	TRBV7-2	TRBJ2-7	CASSSLRLDRGFYEQYF	TGTGCCAGCAGCTCCCTTAGGCTAGACAGGGGGTTCTACGAGCAGTACTTC
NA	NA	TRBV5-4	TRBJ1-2	CASSWGPGDVYGYTF	TGTGCCAGCAGCTGGGGGCCAGGGGATGTCTATGGCTACACCTTC
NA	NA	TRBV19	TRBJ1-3	CASSKGFGNTIYF	TGTGCCAGTAGTAAAGGGTTTGGAAACACCATATATTTT
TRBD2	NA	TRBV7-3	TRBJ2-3	CASSPSLAATDTQYF	TGTGCCAGCAGCCCGTCACTAGCGGCAACAGATACGCAGTATTTT
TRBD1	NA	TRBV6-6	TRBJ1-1	CASSSGQGATEAFF	TGTGCCAGCAGCTCGGGACAGGGGGCCACTGAAGCTTTCTTT
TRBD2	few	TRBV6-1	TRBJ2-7	CASSEAAAGAYEQYF	TGTGCCAGCAGTGAAGCGGCAGCGGGAGCCTACGAGCAGTACTTC
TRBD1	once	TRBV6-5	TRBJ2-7	CASRTRQGRTYEQYF	TGTGCCAGCAGGACAAGACAGGGACGAACCTACGAGCAGTACTTC
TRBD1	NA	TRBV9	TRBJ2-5	CASSSLTGAYETQYF	TGTGCCAGCAGCTCCCTGACAGGGGCGTACGAGACCCAGTACTTC
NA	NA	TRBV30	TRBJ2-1	CAWNRAGNEQFF	TGTGCCTGGAACAGGGCGGGCAATGAGCAGTTCTTC
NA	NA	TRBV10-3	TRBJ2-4	CAISESGTGVSKNIQYF	TGTGCCATCAGTGAGTCCGGCACGGGAGTCTCCAAAAACATTCAGTACTTC
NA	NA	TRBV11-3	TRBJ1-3	CASSLADISGNTIYF	TGTGCCAGCAGCTTGGCGGATATCTCTGGAAACACCATATATTTT
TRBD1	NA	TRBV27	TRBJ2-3	CASSIGQGTDTQYF	TGTGCCAGCAGTATCGGACAGGGCACAGATACGCAGTATTTT